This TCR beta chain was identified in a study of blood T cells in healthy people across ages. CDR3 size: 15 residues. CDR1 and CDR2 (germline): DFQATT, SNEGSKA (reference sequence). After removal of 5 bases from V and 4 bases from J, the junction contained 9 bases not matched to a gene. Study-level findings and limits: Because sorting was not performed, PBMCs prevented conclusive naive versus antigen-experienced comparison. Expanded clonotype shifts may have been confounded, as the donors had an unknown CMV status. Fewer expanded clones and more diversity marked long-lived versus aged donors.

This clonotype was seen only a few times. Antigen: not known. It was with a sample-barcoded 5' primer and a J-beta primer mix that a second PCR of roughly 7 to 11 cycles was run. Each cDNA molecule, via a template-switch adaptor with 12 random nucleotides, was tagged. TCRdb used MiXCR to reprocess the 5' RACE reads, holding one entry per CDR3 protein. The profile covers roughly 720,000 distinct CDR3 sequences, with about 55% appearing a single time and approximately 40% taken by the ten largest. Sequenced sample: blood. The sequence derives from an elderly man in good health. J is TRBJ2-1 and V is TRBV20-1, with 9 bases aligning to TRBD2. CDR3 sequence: CSALGQREVYNEQFF. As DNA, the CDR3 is TGCAGTGCTCTGGGCCAGCGGGAGGTTTACAATGAGCAGTTCTTC.